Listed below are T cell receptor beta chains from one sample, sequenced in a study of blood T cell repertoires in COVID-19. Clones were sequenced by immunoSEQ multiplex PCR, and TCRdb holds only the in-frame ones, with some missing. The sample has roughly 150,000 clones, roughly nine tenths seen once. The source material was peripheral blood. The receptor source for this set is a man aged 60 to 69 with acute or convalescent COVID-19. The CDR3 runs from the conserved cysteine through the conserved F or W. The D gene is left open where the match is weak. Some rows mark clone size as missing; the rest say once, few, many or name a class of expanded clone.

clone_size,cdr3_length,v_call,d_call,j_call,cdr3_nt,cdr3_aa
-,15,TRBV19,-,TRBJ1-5,TGTGCCAGTAGTGGTGGGGGGGTGAGTAATCAGCCCCAGCATTTT,CASSGGGVSNQPQHF
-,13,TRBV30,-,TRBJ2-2,TGTGCCTGGAATCCAGGCACAACCGGGGAGCTGTTTTTT,CAWNPGTTGELFF
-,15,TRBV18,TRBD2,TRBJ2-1,TGTGCCAGCTCACTTTCGGGGGGGTCCTACAATGAGCAGTTCTTC,CASSLSGGSYNEQFF
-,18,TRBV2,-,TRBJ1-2,TGTGCCAGCAGTGAAAGCCCCCTCCGGACGGGGGGTGGCTATGGCTACACCTTC,CASSESPLRTGGGYGYTF
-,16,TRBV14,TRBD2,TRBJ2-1,TGTGCCAGCAGCCAAGGCACTAGCGATTACTACAATGAGCAGTTCTTC,CASSQGTSDYYNEQFF
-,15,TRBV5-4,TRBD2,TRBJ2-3,TGTGCCAGCAGCTCCGGACTAGCGGGGACAGATACGCAGTATTTT,CASSSGLAGTDTQYF
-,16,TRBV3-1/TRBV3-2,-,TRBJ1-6,TGTGCCAGCAGCCCGAAGGTGGGGGGAGGGAATTCACCCCTCCACTTT,CASSPKVGGGNSPLHF
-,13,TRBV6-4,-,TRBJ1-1,TGTGCCAGCAGTCGGGAGATGAACACTGAAGCTTTCTTT,CASSREMNTEAFF
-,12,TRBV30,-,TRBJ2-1,TGTGCCTGGAGAGACAGATACAATGAGCAGTTCTTC,CAWRDRYNEQFF
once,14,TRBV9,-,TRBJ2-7,TGTGCCAGCAGCGTTGGGACACGGACCTACGAGCAGTACTTC,CASSVGTRTYEQYF
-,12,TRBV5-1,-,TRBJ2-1,TGCGCCAGCAGCTTTCCATCGGATGAGCAGTTCTTC,CASSFPSDEQFF
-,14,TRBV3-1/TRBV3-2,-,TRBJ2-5,TGTGCCAGCAGCCCCGGGACAGCCGGGGGGACCCAGTACTTC,CASSPGTAGGTQYF
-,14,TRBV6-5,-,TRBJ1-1,TGTGCCAGCACCCTACAGGGAAGGAACACTGAAGCTTTCTTT,CASTLQGRNTEAFF
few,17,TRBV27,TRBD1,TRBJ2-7,TGTGCCAGCAGTCCACAGGGGCGCTCACTTTCACCCTACGAGCAGTACTTC,CASSPQGRSLSPYEQYF
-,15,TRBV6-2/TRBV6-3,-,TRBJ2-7,TGTGCCAGCAGCCCCTGGCAGGGTAACTCCTACGAGCAGTACTTC,CASSPWQGNSYEQYF
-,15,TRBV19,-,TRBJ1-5,TGTGCCAGTAGTAGGGGCAGCGGGGGACATCAGCCCCAGCATTTT,CASSRGSGGHQPQHF
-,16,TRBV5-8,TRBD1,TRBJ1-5,TGTGCCAGCACCTCCCCCGGGACAGGCCCCAATCAGCCCCAGCATTTT,CASTSPGTGPNQPQHF
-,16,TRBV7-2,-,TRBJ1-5,TGTGCCAGCAGCTTCGTTCGCGGTTTCTACAATCAGCCCCAGCATTTT,CASSFVRGFYNQPQHF
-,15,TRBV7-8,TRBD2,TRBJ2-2,TGTGCCAGCTCATCCCAGGGACTAACGACCGGGGAGCTGTTTTTT,CASSSQGLTTGELFF
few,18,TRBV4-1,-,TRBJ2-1,TGCGCCAGCAGCCAAGTCGATTTCATTGGGGGGGCTGGGTATGAGCAGTTCTTC,CASSQVDFIGGAGYEQFF
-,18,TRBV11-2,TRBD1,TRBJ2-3,TGTGCCAGCAGCTTAGTGACCGGGGACAGACGACTCACAGATACGCAGTATTTT,CASSLVTGDRRLTDTQYF
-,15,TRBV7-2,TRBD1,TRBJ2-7,TGTGCCAGCAGCTTAGCCCCACAGGGGGCCTACGAGCAGTACTTC,CASSLAPQGAYEQYF
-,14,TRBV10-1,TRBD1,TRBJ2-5,TGCGCCAGCAGTGCAGGGGGATCCCAAGAGACCCAGTACTTC,CASSAGGSQETQYF
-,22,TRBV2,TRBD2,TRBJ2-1,TGTGCCAGCAGTGTGAGGCTAGCGGGGGGGTCGGCCCCCCCGAGGTCGAACAATGAGCAGTTCTTC,CASSVRLAGGSAPPRSNNEQFF